The 24 T cell receptor beta chains below all came from one sample that was sequenced in a study of identical twins. From the 5' RACE reads, TCRdb called clonotypes with MiXCR, one entry per CDR3 protein. The sample has hundreds of thousands of distinct CDR3 sequences, 10% to 15% seen once. The same sample was also studied in work on yellow fever vaccine responses in identical twins.

Input material: PBMCs. The receptors stem from a woman younger than 35 in good health.

This clonotype was counted a few times. J is TRBJ1-2 and V is TRBV28, with 7 bases matching TRBD1. The CDR3 extends over 13 amino acids. With V trimmed by 8 bases and J by 2 bases, 5 bases remained unmatched. From germline, CDR1 is MDHEN and CDR2 SYDVKM. CDR3 sequence reads: CASVLTGNYGYTF. CDR3 nucleotide sequence: TGTGCCAGCGTCCTGACAGGGAACTATGGCTACACCTTC.

Ten or more counts support this clonotype. The chain joins TRBV12-3 or TRBV12-4 to TRBJ1-6, with TRBD1 matching over 9 bases. There are 15 residues in the CDR3. Unmatched junction bases numbered 5, after V lost 4 bases and J lost 7 bases. Here the CDR3 DNA reads TGTGCCAGCAGTTCGCGACAGGGGGGGAATTCACCCCTCCACTTT. This gives the protein CASSSRQGGNSPLHF.

The rearrangement links TRBV28 to TRBJ2-7, with 9 bases matching TRBD2. V shed 6 bases and J 0 bases; nucleotides not matched to a gene: 6. The CDR3 covers 15 residues. CDR1 is MDHEN, CDR2 SYDVKM, per germline. This chain's CDR3 is CASSLEREASYEQYF. The CDR3 coding sequence is TGTGCCAGCAGCTTAGAGCGGGAGGCCTCCTACGAGCAGTACTTC.

This clonotype was seen many times. The chain uses TRBV12-3 or TRBV12-4 and TRBJ2-7; TRBD1 aligns across 9 bases. The CDR3 totals 16 residues. V was pared by 6 bases and J by 6 bases, with 15 bases of the junction left unmatched. As DNA, the CDR3 is TGTGCCAGCAGCAAATACCGACCGGGACAGGGCCTCGAGCAGTACTTC. This encodes CASSKYRPGQGLEQYF.

This clonotype was counted ten times or more. The chain employs TRBV20-1 and TRBJ2-3; TRBD2 agrees at 10 bases. CDR3 length equals 14 residues. The V gene's germline CDR1 is DFQATT and CDR2 SNEGSKA (reference sequence). J lost 2 bases, V lost 3 bases, and 2 bases had no gene match. The CDR3 spells CSARLAGVTDTQYF. The CDR3 nucleotides read TGCAGTGCTAGGCTAGCGGGGGTCACAGATACGCAGTATTTT.

The V and J genes are TRBV11-2 and TRBJ1-3; possibly TRBD1 for D (6 bases). From germline, CDR1 is SGHAT and CDR2 FQNNGV. The V and J ends lost 4 bases and 0 bases respectively, with 7 bases between them. This CDR3 has 14 residues. The CDR3 DNA sequence: TGTGCCAGCAGCTGGGGGGCCTCTGGAAACACCATATATTTT. Translating gives CASSWGASGNTIYF.

This sequence joins TRBV11-3 and TRBJ2-1; either TRBD1 or TRBD2 may supply D (5 bases each). Germline V gives CDR1 SGHNT, CDR2 YENEEA. The CDR3 is made up of 12 amino acids. V was trimmed by 1 base and J by 11 bases, leaving 9 bases between them. CDR3 region: CASSLVGDQQFF. The DNA for the CDR3 is TGTGCCAGCAGCTTAGTTGGGGACCAGCAGTTCTTC.

The chain links TRBV5-5 to TRBJ1-2, with 8 nucleotides matching TRBD1. The V gene's germline CDR1 is SGHKS and CDR2 YYEKEE (reference sequence). V was pared by 5 bases and J by 2 bases, with 8 bases of the junction left unmatched. This CDR3 spans 15 amino acids. The CDR3 nucleotides read TGTGCCAGCAGTTTCGGGGACAGGCCGAACTATGGCTACACCTTC. Its protein product is CASSFGDRPNYGYTF.

A few counts support this clonotype. This chain uses TRBV10-2 with TRBJ1-2; possible D gene TRBD1, 5 bases. CDR1 WSHSY and CDR2 SAAADI come from the germline V gene. The CDR3 consists of 14 residues. Trimming shortened V by 3 bases and J by 5 bases, and 13 bases separated the two germline ends. CDR3 DNA: TGCGCCAGCAGTGACTATGGGACGGAATATGGCTACACCTTC. Translated: CASSDYGTEYGYTF.

This clonotype showed up just a few times. The chain is built from TRBV7-8 and TRBJ2-5, with TRBD2 matching over 11 bases. The CDR3 is 15 amino acids. V was pared by 2 bases and J by 7 bases, with 6 bases of the junction left unmatched. From germline, CDR1 is SGHVS and CDR2 FQNEAQ. The CDR3 reads CASSLMLAGGGTQYF. The CDR3 DNA sequence: TGTGCCAGCAGCTTAATGCTAGCGGGGGGTGGGACCCAGTACTTC.

In its sample, this clonotype was seen many times. Here the CDR3 DNA reads TGTGCCACCACGGTTTTCGTCGTCTACAATGAGCAGTTCTTC. Translated: CATTVFVVYNEQFF. The J gene is TRBJ2-1, the V gene TRBV15; the D is unclear. The CDR3 covers 14 residues. Germline CDR1 reads LNHNV; CDR2 reads YYDKDF (reference sequence). V gave up 7 bases and J gave up 3 bases, with 13 bases separating them.

This clonotype occurred a few times. This rearrangement joins TRBV27 to TRBJ2-1; 9 bases match TRBD1. V gave up 4 bases and J gave up 8 bases; unmatched junction bases: 6. The germline V gene encodes CDR1 MNHEY and CDR2 SMNVEV (reference sequence). The CDR3 has 14 amino acids. The CDR3 nucleotides read TGTGCCAGCAGTTCAAGACAGGGGGTGTATGAGCAGTTCTTC. Translated: CASSSRQGVYEQFF.

This clonotype occurred a few times. The rearrangement uses TRBV9 and TRBJ2-2; the D is unclear. V was shortened by 6 bases and J by 4 bases, with 7 bases between the two germline ends. CDR3 length: 12 amino acids. The germline V gene has CDR1 SGDLS and CDR2 YYNGEE. The CDR3 here is CASTPSTGELFF. The CDR3 DNA reads as TGTGCCAGCACCCCCTCCACCGGGGAGCTGTTTTTT.

The rearrangement joins TRBV18 to TRBJ2-2; no definite D call. With 2 bases removed from V and 4 bases from J, the gap between germline ends came to 14 bases. Germline-derived CDR1 and CDR2 are KGHSH and LQKENI. The CDR3 length is 16 residues. CDR3 loop: CASSPMILVGTGELFF. The CDR3 DNA follows: TGTGCCAGCTCACCAATGATCCTAGTAGGCACCGGGGAGCTGTTTTTT.

The chain has TRBV7-8 and TRBJ2-5; perhaps TRBD1 as D (5 bases). CDR1 SGHVS and CDR2 FQNEAQ come from the germline V gene. CDR3 length equals 16 residues. The V end lost 6 bases, the J end lost 0 bases, and 17 bases lay between the germline ends. The DNA of the CDR3 is TGTGCCAGCAGGAGGACCCTATCAGGGTACCAAGAGACCCAGTACTTC. Encoded protein: CASRRTLSGYQETQYF.

The V call is TRBV12-3 or TRBV12-4, the J call TRBJ2-2; D is unresolved. The CDR3 totals 14 residues. V lost 8 bases, J lost 0 bases, and 10 bases lay in between. The CDR3 nucleotides read TGTGCCAGCCCCGGCAGGACGAACACCGGGGAGCTGTTTTTT. Encoded protein: CASPGRTNTGELFF.

A few counts support this clonotype. This sequence joins TRBV28 and TRBJ2-3, with D possibly being TRBD1 (6 bases). The CDR3 is 15 amino acids. Germline values: CDR1 MDHEN, CDR2 SYDVKM. V was clipped by 5 bases and J by 5 bases, with 17 bases between them. The CDR3 here is CASSNWGLGGDTQYF. The CDR3 DNA is TGTGCCAGCAGTAACTGGGGGCTAGGCGGAGATACGCAGTATTTT. Full variable domain (rest looked up from reference TRBV28 and TRBJ2-3): DVKVTQSSRYLVKRTGEKVFLECVQDMDHENMFWYRQDPGLGLRLIYFSYDVKMKEKGDIPEGYSVSREKKERFSLILESASTNQTSMYLCASSNWGLGGDTQYFGPGTRLTVL.

A word on this clonotype: A far larger clone lies a single base away; this is likely a read error. The chain is built from TRBV9 and TRBJ2-2; no firm D call. V lost 0 bases to trimming and J lost 7 bases, with 4 bases between them. Germline CDR1 SGDLS, CDR2 YYNGEE. This CDR3 region has 12 residues. The CDR3, as DNA: TGTGCCAGCAGCGTAGGAAGCGGGGAGCTGTTTTTT. Translation gives CASSVGSGELFF.

This chain links TRBV3-1 with TRBJ2-4, with D perhaps matching TRBD2 (5 bases). The CDR3 runs to 14 residues. Germline CDR1 is LGHDT and CDR2 is YNNKEL (reference sequence). V lost 0 bases, J lost 7 bases, and 10 bases lay in between. The CDR3 sequence is CASSQESGLNIQYF. CDR3 nucleotides: TGTGCCAGCAGCCAAGAATCAGGACTCAACATTCAGTACTTC.

This rearrangement joins TRBV10-3 to TRBJ2-2; the match to TRBD1 covers 8 bases. With V trimmed by 5 bases and J by 0 bases, 2 bases remained unmatched. The length of the CDR3 is 15 residues. Per germline, CDR1 ENHRY and CDR2 SYGVKD. The CDR3 is CAISTGQANTGELFF. The CDR3 DNA reads TGTGCCATCAGTACGGGACAGGCGAACACCGGGGAGCTGTTTTTT.

This clonotype showed up many times. A read error may produce the germline difference seen at one junction end. The V gene is TRBV5-1, the J gene TRBJ2-3; D unclear. Per germline, CDR1 SGHRS and CDR2 YFSETQ. The CDR3 has 12 residues. The CDR3 is CASSSNTDTQYF. The CDR3, as DNA: TGTGCCAGCAGCTCTAACACAGATACGCAGTATTTT.

V usage is TRBV6-2 or TRBV6-3 and J usage is TRBJ2-5; unclear D gene. This CDR3 has 16 amino acids. Between the trimmed V and J ends, which lost 2 bases and 1 base, there was a span of 14 bases. Germline V gene data show CDR1 as MNHEY and CDR2 as SVGEGT. CDR3 sequence: CASSYGVVGTQETQYF. The CDR3 DNA sequence: TGTGCCAGCAGTTACGGGGTAGTGGGCACCCAAGAGACCCAGTACTTC.

This clonotype was detected a few times. The V gene is TRBV20-1, the J gene TRBJ2-3; TRBD2 matches 10 bases. This CDR3 is built from 13 residues. The germline gives CDR1 DFQATT, CDR2 SNEGSKA (reference sequence). This CDR3 is CSSWLAGVDTQYF. The DNA for the CDR3 is TGCAGCTCGTGGCTAGCGGGAGTAGATACGCAGTATTTT.

The V gene is TRBV9, the J gene TRBJ1-1; 8 bases match TRBD1. This CDR3 spans 15 amino acids. In germline, CDR1 is SGDLS, CDR2 YYNGEE. V was pared by 0 bases and J by 4 bases, with 5 bases of the junction left unmatched. The DNA of the CDR3 is TGTGCCAGCAGCGTAGAAGGACAGGGAGGCACTGAAGCTTTCTTT. Amino acids: CASSVEGQGGTEAFF.